The entry that follows covers one T cell receptor beta chain sequence. This specimen belongs to a study of T cell changes during pregnancy in multiple sclerosis. CDR1 and CDR2 from the germline V gene are LNHNV and YYDKDF (reference sequence). Trimming pared 1 base from V and 3 bases from J, leaving 13 bases between. The CDR3 extends over 16 amino acids. Data came from immunoSEQ multiplex PCR; TCRdb stores just in-frame clones and leaves some out. Of about 40,000 clones in the sample, 88% were seen once. The chain has TRBV15 and TRBJ1-5; D is unresolved. The source material was peripheral blood, sampled in the first trimester of pregnancy. This sequence was found in a female donor in good health, enrolled as a control in a pregnancy study. The CDR3 bases are TGTGCCACCAGCAGAGGCCCTCCCGGGGTCAATCAGCCCCAGCATTTT. Translated, it gives CATSRGPPGVNQPQHF.